The T cell receptor (beta chain) under discussion was sequenced for a study of cytomegalovirus exposure and HLA in healthy donors. Background on the study: Counted in an early data release were some 81 million unique TCRs from HLA-typed donors. The study, taken as a whole, reports: In an earlier analysis, in under 700 donors, most V segments appeared productive either ~87% or ~30% of the time. The majority of TCR sequences were rare, yet some public TCRs appeared in many donors.

The germline V gene encodes CDR1 MNHNS and CDR2 SASEGT. CDR3 length equals 13 residues. The V and J ends lost 11 bases and 4 bases, in that order; junction bases with no gene match: 8. The PCR used 60 Vbeta and 13 Jbeta primers. The assay was immunoSEQ multiplex PCR, and TCRdb's table has in-frame clones only and misses some. In the table there are 200,000 to 250,000 clones, around 64% of which are singletons. In regard to this clone: The antigen is not known.

Sequencing was done on a sample of PBMCs. The clonotype was recovered from a man aged 40-50 years in good health and CMV-seropositive. This chain joins TRBV6-1 and TRBJ1-5; the match to TRBD1 covers 7 bases. In DNA form, the CDR3 reads TGTGCCGCGGAGGACAGGTTGAATCAGCCCCAGCATTTT. Its translation: CAAEDRLNQPQHF.